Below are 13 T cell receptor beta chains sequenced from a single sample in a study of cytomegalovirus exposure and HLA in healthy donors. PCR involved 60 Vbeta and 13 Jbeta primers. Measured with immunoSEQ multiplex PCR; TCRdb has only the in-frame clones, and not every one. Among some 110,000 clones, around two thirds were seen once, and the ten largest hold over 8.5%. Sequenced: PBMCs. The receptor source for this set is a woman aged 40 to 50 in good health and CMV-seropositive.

This CDR3 reads CAWSEDRISNQPQHF. CDR3 nucleotide sequence: TGTGCCTGGAGTGAAGACAGAATTAGCAATCAGCCCCAGCATTTT. V and J are TRBV30 and TRBJ1-5, with a tentative D call TRBD1 (5 bases). Trimming pared 1 base from V and 0 bases from J, leaving 10 bases between. Germline CDR1 and CDR2: GTSNPN and SVGIG (reference sequence). The CDR3 length is 15 residues. The full variable domain, in which reference TRBV30 and TRBJ1-5 provide the parts outside the CDR3, is SQTIHQWPATLVQPVGSPLSLECTVEGTSNPNLYWYRQAAGRGLQLLFYSVGIGQISSEVPQNLSASRPQDRQFILSSKKLLLSDSGFYLCAWSEDRISNQPQHFGDGTRLSIL.

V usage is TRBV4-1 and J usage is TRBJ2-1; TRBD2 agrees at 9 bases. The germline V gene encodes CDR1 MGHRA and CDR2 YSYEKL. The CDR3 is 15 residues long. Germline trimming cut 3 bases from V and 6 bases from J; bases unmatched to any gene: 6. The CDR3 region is CASSQIAGVGNEQFF. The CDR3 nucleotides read TGCGCCAGCAGCCAGATAGCGGGAGTGGGCAATGAGCAGTTCTTC.

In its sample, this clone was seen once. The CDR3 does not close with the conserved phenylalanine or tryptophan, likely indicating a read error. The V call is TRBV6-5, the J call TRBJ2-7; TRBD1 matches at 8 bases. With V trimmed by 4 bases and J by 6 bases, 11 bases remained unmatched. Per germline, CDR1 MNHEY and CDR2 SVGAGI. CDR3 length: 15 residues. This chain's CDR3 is CASSSPGTGGGEQYL. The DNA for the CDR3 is TGTGCCAGCAGTTCCCCCGGGACAGGTGGTGGCGAGCAGTACCTC.

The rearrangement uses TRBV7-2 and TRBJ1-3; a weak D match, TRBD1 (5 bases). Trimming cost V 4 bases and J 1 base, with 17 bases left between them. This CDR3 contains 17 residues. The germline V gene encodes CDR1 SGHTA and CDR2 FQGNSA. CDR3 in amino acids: CASSSGGGSFSGNTIYF. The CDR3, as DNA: TGTGCCAGCAGCTCAGGCGGGGGTTCCTTTTCTGGAAACACCATATATTTT.

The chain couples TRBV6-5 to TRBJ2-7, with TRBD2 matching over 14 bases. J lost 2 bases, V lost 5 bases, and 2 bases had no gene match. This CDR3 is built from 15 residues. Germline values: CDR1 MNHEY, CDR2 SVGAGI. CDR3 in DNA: TGTGCCAGCAGTCTGGGACTAGCGGGAGCCTACGAGCAGTACTTC. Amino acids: CASSLGLAGAYEQYF.

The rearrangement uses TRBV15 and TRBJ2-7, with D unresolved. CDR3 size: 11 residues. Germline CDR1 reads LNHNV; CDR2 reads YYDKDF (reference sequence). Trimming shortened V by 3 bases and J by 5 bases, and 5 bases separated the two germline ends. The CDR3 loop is CATSSSDEQYF. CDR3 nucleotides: TGTGCCACCAGCAGTTCGGACGAGCAGTACTTC.

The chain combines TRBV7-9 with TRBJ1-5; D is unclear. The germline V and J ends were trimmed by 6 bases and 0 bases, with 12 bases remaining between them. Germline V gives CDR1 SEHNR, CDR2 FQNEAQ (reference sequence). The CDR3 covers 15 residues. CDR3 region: CASRGSGYSNQPQHF. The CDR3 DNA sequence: TGTGCCAGCAGGGGGAGTGGGTATAGCAATCAGCCCCAGCATTTT.

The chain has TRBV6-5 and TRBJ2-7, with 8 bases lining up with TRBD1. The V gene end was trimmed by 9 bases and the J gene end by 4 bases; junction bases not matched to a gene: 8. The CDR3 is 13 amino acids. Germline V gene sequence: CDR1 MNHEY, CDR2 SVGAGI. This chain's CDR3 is CASKTGGKYEQYF. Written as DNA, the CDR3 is TGTGCCAGTAAAACAGGGGGGAAGTACGAGCAGTACTTC.

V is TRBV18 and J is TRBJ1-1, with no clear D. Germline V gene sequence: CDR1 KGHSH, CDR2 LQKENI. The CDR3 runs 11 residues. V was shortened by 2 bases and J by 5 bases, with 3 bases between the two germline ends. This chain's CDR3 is CASSPLTEAFF. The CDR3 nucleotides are TGTGCCAGCTCACCATTAACTGAAGCTTTCTTT. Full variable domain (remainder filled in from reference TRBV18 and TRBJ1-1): NAGVMQNPRHLVRRRGQEARLRCSPMKGHSHVYWYRQLPEEGLKFMVYLQKENIIDESGMPKERFSAEFPKEGPSILRIQQVVRGDSAAYFCASSPLTEAFFGQGTRLTVV.

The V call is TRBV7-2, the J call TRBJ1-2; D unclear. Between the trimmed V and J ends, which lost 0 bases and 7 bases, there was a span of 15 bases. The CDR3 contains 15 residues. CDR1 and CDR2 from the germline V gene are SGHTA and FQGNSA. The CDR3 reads CASSLAGRGFRGYTF. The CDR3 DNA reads TGTGCCAGCAGCTTAGCCGGTCGAGGCTTCCGTGGCTACACCTTC. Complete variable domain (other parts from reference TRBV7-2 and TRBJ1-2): GAGVSQSPSNKVTEKGKDVELRCDPISGHTALYWYRQSLGQGLEFLIYFQGNSAPDKSGLPSDRFSAERTGGSVSTLTIQRTQQEDSAVYLCASSLAGRGFRGYTFGSGTRLTVV.

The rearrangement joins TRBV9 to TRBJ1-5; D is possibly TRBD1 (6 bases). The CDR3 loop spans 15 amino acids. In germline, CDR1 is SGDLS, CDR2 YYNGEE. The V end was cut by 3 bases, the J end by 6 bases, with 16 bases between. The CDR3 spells CASSGGGQGGQPQHF. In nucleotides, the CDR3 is TGTGCCAGCAGCGGAGGGGGTCAGGGCGGTCAGCCCCAGCATTTT.

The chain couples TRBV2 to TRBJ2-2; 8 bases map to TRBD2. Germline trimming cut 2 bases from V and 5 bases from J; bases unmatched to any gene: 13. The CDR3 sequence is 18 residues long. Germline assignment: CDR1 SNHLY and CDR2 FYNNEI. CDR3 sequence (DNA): TGTGCCAGCAGTGAAAGCGGGGTCTCCGGGAGGGTTACCGGGGAGCTGTTTTTT. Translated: CASSESGVSGRVTGELFF.

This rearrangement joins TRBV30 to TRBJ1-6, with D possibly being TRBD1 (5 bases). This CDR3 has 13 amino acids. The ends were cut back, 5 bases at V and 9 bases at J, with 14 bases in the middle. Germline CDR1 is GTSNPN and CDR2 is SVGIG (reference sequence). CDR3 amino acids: CAWALDISSPLHF. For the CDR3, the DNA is TGTGCCTGGGCGTTGGACATCAGTTCACCCCTCCACTTT. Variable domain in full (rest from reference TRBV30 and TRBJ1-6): SQTIHQWPATLVQPVGSPLSLECTVEGTSNPNLYWYRQAAGRGLQLLFYSVGIGQISSEVPQNLSASRPQDRQFILSSKKLLLSDSGFYLCAWALDISSPLHFGNGTRLTVT.